Below, 27 T cell receptor beta chains from the same sample are listed, as sequenced in a study of CD8 T cells in ankylosing spondylitis. Using its own MiXCR run on the 5' RACE reads, TCRdb lists one record per CDR3 protein. The sample has 200,000 to 300,000 distinct CDR3 sequences, 10% seen once. Sequences were obtained from blood, either unsorted or a sorted T cell fraction (not recorded which). The receptors here all came from a male donor with ankylosing spondylitis or in good health (not recorded which).

The table lists this clonotype with many counts. The chain links TRBV7-9 to TRBJ1-1; D ambiguous. The CDR3 consists of 15 residues. The germline V gene encodes CDR1 SEHNR and CDR2 FQNEAQ (reference sequence). The V end lost 3 bases, the J end lost 5 bases, and 16 bases lay between the germline ends. The CDR3 nucleotides read TGTGCCAGCAGCTTCCGGGGAGGTGTTTTGACTGAAGCTTTCTTT. The encoded protein is CASSFRGGVLTEAFF.

The J gene is TRBJ2-7, the V gene TRBV18; 9 bases fit TRBD1. This CDR3 region has 15 residues. CDR1 is KGHSH and CDR2 is LQKENI in the germline V gene. V lost 5 bases to trimming and J lost 5 bases; unmatched junction nucleotides: 10. CDR3 sequence: CASSSTGTGNDEQYF. The CDR3 DNA is TGTGCCAGCTCAAGTACCGGGACAGGGAACGACGAGCAGTACTTC.

CDR3 loop: CASSSPTRGYTF. The DNA of the CDR3 is TGTGCCAGCAGTTCCCCAACCCGTGGCTACACCTTC. J is TRBJ1-2 and V is TRBV6-5; D call uncertain. The CDR3 is 12 amino acids. Looked up from germline, CDR1 is MNHEY and CDR2 is SVGAGI. V lost 4 bases, J lost 7 bases, and 10 bases lay in between.

In this sample, this clonotype turned up many times. The chain has TRBV4-2 and TRBJ2-1; no definite D call. The V end lost 0 bases, the J end lost 8 bases, and 5 bases lay between the germline ends. The V gene's germline CDR1 is LGHNA and CDR2 YNFKEQ. The CDR3 loop spans 12 amino acids. The CDR3 protein is CASSQDVYEQFF. CDR3 in DNA: TGTGCCAGCAGCCAAGATGTATATGAGCAGTTCTTC.

This clonotype was counted between two and nine times. The chain carries TRBV4-1 and TRBJ2-7; 11 bases match TRBD2. With 0 bases clipped from V and 5 bases from J, the junction kept 12 bases outside the gene matches. CDR1 and CDR2 from the germline V gene are MGHRA and YSYEKL. The CDR3 has 18 residues. As DNA, the CDR3 is TGCGCCAGCAGCCAAGAAGTGAGTAGCGGGAGGGCCGGGAACGAGCAGTACTTC. This translates into CASSQEVSSGRAGNEQYF.

This clonotype has at least ten counts. V usage is TRBV15 and J usage is TRBJ2-7; TRBD1 matches 10 bases. V lost 1 base, J lost 5 bases, and 8 bases stayed unmatched. CDR1 is LNHNV, CDR2 YYDKDF, per germline (reference sequence). This CDR3 region has 16 residues. The CDR3 DNA follows: TGTGCCACCAGCAGAGGTCCCGGGACAGGGGCCGACGAGCAGTACTTC. Protein sequence: CATSRGPGTGADEQYF.

This clonotype was counted at least ten times. V usage is TRBV6-1 and J usage is TRBJ1-5; D possibly corresponds to TRBD1 (5 bases). The V gene's germline CDR1 is MNHNS and CDR2 SASEGT. CDR3 length: 13 residues. V was shortened by 7 bases and J by 6 bases, with 13 bases between the two germline ends. The DNA for the CDR3 is TGTGCCAGCACCCGGGGGGTGGGTCAGCCCCAGCATTTT. It translates to CASTRGVGQPQHF.

Many counts were recorded for this clonotype. This chain links TRBV27 with TRBJ2-1; maybe TRBD2 (6 bases). Germline V lookup: CDR1 MNHEY, CDR2 SMNVEV (reference sequence). This CDR3 region has 15 residues. The V and J ends lost 3 bases and 0 bases respectively, with 9 bases between them. CDR3 loop: CASSFAGISYNEQFF. CDR3 coding DNA: TGTGCCAGCAGTTTCGCGGGGATCTCCTACAATGAGCAGTTCTTC.

This clonotype was recorded many times. The chain is built from TRBV12-3 or TRBV12-4 and TRBJ1-5; D remains unclear. V lost 4 bases to trimming and J lost 0 bases, with 19 bases between them. The CDR3 covers 18 residues. The CDR3: CASSSAGPEAYSNQPQHF. CDR3 nucleotides: TGTGCCAGCAGTTCCGCCGGGCCAGAGGCCTATAGCAATCAGCCCCAGCATTTT.

There are many counts of this clonotype. The V gene is TRBV4-1, the J gene TRBJ1-5; tentatively, D is TRBD1 (5 bases). Germline CDR1 reads MGHRA; CDR2 reads YSYEKL. This CDR3 has 17 amino acids. V was shortened by 0 bases and J by 4 bases, with 16 bases between the two germline ends. As DNA, the CDR3 is TGCGCCAGCAGCCAAGATCCGGGGCAGGTTCATAATCAGCCCCAGCATTTT. Protein sequence: CASSQDPGQVHNQPQHF.

Only a few counts were recorded for this clonotype. This chain links TRBV5-5 with TRBJ1-1, with a tentative D call TRBD1 (6 bases). Germline V gives CDR1 SGHKS, CDR2 YYEKEE (reference sequence). V was trimmed by 6 bases and J by 0 bases, leaving 12 bases between them. This CDR3 has 14 residues. The chain's CDR3 is CASILQGLNTEAFF. In DNA, the CDR3 is TGTGCCAGCATCCTACAGGGCTTGAACACTGAAGCTTTCTTT.

This clonotype was counted ten times or more. This chain joins TRBV5-1 and TRBJ2-1; D not certain. CDR1 is SGHRS, CDR2 YFSETQ, per germline. V shed 0 bases and J shed 0 bases, with 7 bases lying between them. The CDR3 extends over 15 amino acids. CDR3 residues: CASSLEVSSYNEQFF. The CDR3 DNA is TGCGCCAGCAGCTTGGAGGTGAGCTCCTACAATGAGCAGTTCTTC.

Notes on this clonotype: This may be a read error, as it is one base from a much larger clone. The chain recombines TRBV4-2 with TRBJ2-7, with D possibly being TRBD2 (5 bases). The CDR3 runs to 14 residues. Germline CDR1 is LGHNA and CDR2 is YNFKEQ. The CDR3 sequence: CANSQEWRAYEQYF. CDR3 sequence (DNA): TGTGCCAACAGCCAAGAGTGGCGGGCCTACGAGCAGTACTTC.

This clonotype has more than one count but fewer than ten. V and J are TRBV30 and TRBJ1-1; no definite D call. The CDR3 extends over 14 amino acids. Germline assignment: CDR1 GTSNPN and CDR2 SVGIG (reference sequence). Between the trimmed V and J ends, which lost 3 bases and 1 base, there was a span of 12 bases. The CDR3 loop reads CAWSLFEANTEAFF. In DNA, the CDR3 is TGTGCCTGGAGCCTCTTTGAGGCGAACACTGAAGCTTTCTTT.

The V gene is TRBV7-8, the J gene TRBJ1-2; D unclear. The CDR3 extends over 15 amino acids. Trimming removed 5 bases from V and 4 bases from J, with 17 bases in between. CDR1 and CDR2 (germline): SGHVS, FQNEAQ. The CDR3 protein is CASSRDFPGAYGYTF. The CDR3 coding sequence is TGTGCCAGCAGCAGAGACTTCCCGGGAGCCTATGGCTACACCTTC.

The chain recombines TRBV6-4 with TRBJ2-1; a weak D match, TRBD2 (5 bases). V was pared by 2 bases and J by 7 bases, with 12 bases between. CDR1 and CDR2 from the germline V gene are MRHNA and SNTAGT. The CDR3 loop spans 14 amino acids. CDR3 in amino acids: CASSDRLATNEQFF. CDR3 in DNA: TGTGCCAGCAGTGACCGCCTAGCCACTAATGAGCAGTTCTTC.

The chain uses TRBV29-1 and TRBJ2-3; D unresolved. The germline CDR1 and CDR2 sequences are SQVTM and ANQGSEA. The CDR3 contains 14 residues. With 4 bases removed from V and 1 base from J, the gap between germline ends came to 12 bases. CDR3 DNA: TGCAGCGTTGTCCCAGTTTCAGGCACAGATACGCAGTATTTT. It encodes CSVVPVSGTDTQYF.

The gene calls are TRBV3-1 and TRBJ2-7, with D unclear. With 5 bases removed from V and 1 base from J, the gap between germline ends came to 15 bases. CDR1 is LGHDT, CDR2 YNNKEL, per germline (reference sequence). The CDR3 length is 15 residues. The DNA for the CDR3 is TGTGCCAGCAGCTTAAAAGACGGGTGGTCCTACGAGCAGTACTTC. It specifies CASSLKDGWSYEQYF.

This clonotype has a count of ten or more. V usage is TRBV12-3 or TRBV12-4 and J usage is TRBJ1-1; no firm D call. V lost 3 bases and J lost 3, with 5 bases in between. CDR3 length equals 12 residues. The CDR3 nucleotides read TGTGCCAGCAGTTTTGTTTACACTGAAGCTTTCTTT. Translation: CASSFVYTEAFF.

This clonotype was seen repeatedly, ten times or more. The V call is TRBV5-1, the J call TRBJ1-2; D ambiguous. The V end was cut by 1 base, the J end by 3 bases, with 10 bases between. CDR1 and CDR2 from the germline V gene are SGHRS and YFSETQ. CDR3 size: 14 residues. For the CDR3, the DNA is TGCGCCAGCAGCTTGAGTATGGGAGACTATGGCTACACCTTC. Its translation: CASSLSMGDYGYTF.

This clonotype was detected many times. This chain links TRBV5-5 with TRBJ1-1; D not resolved. The CDR3 is made up of 13 amino acids. Trimming shortened V by 4 bases and J by 1 base, and 8 bases separated the two germline ends. Germline CDR1 and CDR2: SGHKS and YYEKEE (reference sequence). CDR3 bases: TGTGCCAGCAGCCGTCTATGGAACACTGAAGCTTTCTTT. This gives the protein CASSRLWNTEAFF.

V usage is TRBV19 and J usage is TRBJ1-1; D is ambiguous. This CDR3 has 15 amino acids. Deletions cut 6 bases from V and 1 base from J, with 15 bases between. The V gene's germline CDR1 is LNHDA and CDR2 SQIVND (reference sequence). Here the CDR3 reads CASSGQFSRNTEAFF. The CDR3 coding sequence is TGTGCCAGTAGCGGGCAGTTCAGCCGGAACACTGAAGCTTTCTTT.

This clonotype was detected ten times or more. The V call is TRBV5-1, the J call TRBJ2-6; 10 bases are shared with TRBD2. Germline CDR1 is SGHRS and CDR2 is YFSETQ. The CDR3 contains 18 residues. Trimming cost V 5 bases and J 0 bases; bases outside gene matches: 8. The CDR3 DNA sequence: TGCGCCAGCAGTCGCTTCGGACTAGCGGACTCTGGGGCCAACGTCCTGACTTTC. Encoded protein: CASSRFGLADSGANVLTF.

This clonotype has only a few counts. V is TRBV20-1 and J is TRBJ2-2; 10 bases line up with TRBD2. V was clipped by 2 bases and J by 6 bases; unmatched bases: 12. In germline, CDR1 is DFQATT, CDR2 SNEGSKA (reference sequence). CDR3 size: 17 residues. CDR3 sequence (DNA): TGCAGTGCTAGATCTTCTCCGGGACTAGCGACCGCCGGGGAGCTGTTTTTT. Protein: CSARSSPGLATAGELFF.

This clonotype was observed many times. The gene calls are TRBV5-1 and TRBJ2-1; 7 positions agree with TRBD2. The CDR3 covers 16 residues. The germline V gene encodes CDR1 SGHRS and CDR2 YFSETQ. The trim removed 0 bases at V and 2 bases at J, leaving 5 bases unmatched. The CDR3 DNA follows: TGCGCCAGCAGCTTGGCCACGGCGGGAGCCTACAATGAGCAGTTCTTC. Amino acids: CASSLATAGAYNEQFF. Full variable domain (outside the CDR3, taken from reference TRBV5-1 and TRBJ2-1): KAGVTQTPRYLIKTRGQQVTLSCSPISGHRSVSWYQQTPGQGLQFLFEYFSETQRNKGNFPGRFSGRQFSNSRSEMNVSTLELGDSALYLCASSLATAGAYNEQFFGPGTRLTVL.

The rearrangement links TRBV29-1 to TRBJ2-5; 8 nucleotides agree with TRBD1. Germline CDR1 and CDR2: SQVTM and ANQGSEA. The CDR3 has 14 amino acids. The V gene end was trimmed by 2 bases and the J gene end by 5 bases; junction bases not matched to a gene: 7. CDR3 residues: CSVEPRGRSETQYF. DNA for the CDR3: TGCAGCGTTGAACCCAGGGGGCGCTCGGAGACCCAGTACTTC.

This clonotype was picked up many times. The CDR3 protein is CSAAPQGTYNSPLHF. CDR3 sequence (DNA): TGCAGTGCCGCCCCACAGGGCACCTATAATTCACCCCTCCACTTT. The chain uses TRBV20-1 and TRBJ1-6; TRBD1 might be the D (6 bases). CDR3 length equals 15 residues. V was pared by 6 bases and J by 2 bases, with 14 bases between. Germline V gene data show CDR1 as DFQATT and CDR2 as SNEGSKA (reference sequence).